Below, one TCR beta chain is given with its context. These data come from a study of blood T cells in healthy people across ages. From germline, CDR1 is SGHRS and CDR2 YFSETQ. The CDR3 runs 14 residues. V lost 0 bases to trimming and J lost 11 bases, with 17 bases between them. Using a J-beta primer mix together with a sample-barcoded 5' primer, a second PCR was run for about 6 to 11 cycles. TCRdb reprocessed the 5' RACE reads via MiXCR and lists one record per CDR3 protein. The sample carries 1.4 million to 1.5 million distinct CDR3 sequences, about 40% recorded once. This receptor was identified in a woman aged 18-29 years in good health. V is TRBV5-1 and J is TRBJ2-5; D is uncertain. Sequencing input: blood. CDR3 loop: CASSLVSAVGEQYF. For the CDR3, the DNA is TGCGCCAGCAGCTTGGTCTCTGCGGTTGGTGAGCAGTACTTC.